This T cell receptor beta chain was sequenced in a study of T cell responses to AZD1222 COVID-19 vaccine. Study observations and caveats: The donor group comprised mostly white British people and more females; the analysis possibly underestimated clonal diversity.

Clones were read by immunoSEQ multiplex PCR, and TCRdb kept only the in-frame ones, dropping some. The sample includes roughly 130,000 clones, 90% to 95% seen only once; the top ten take under 7.5%. About this clone: Its antigen is as yet unknown.

This sample comprised peripheral blood, obtained on day 0 of AZD1222 vaccination. This TCR was recovered from an adult in good health.

The DNA of the CDR3 is TGTGCCAGCAGCCCCCGTAGCGGGCTTAGCACAGATACGCAGTATTTT. Translation gives CASSPRSGLSTDTQYF. V usage is TRBV3-1 (or the pseudogene TRBV3-2) and J usage is TRBJ2-3; 7 positions agree with TRBD2. This CDR3 contains 16 residues. The V gene end was trimmed by 4 bases and the J gene end by 0 bases; junction bases not matched to a gene: 7. Germline-derived CDR1 and CDR2 are LGHDT and YNNKEL (reference sequence).